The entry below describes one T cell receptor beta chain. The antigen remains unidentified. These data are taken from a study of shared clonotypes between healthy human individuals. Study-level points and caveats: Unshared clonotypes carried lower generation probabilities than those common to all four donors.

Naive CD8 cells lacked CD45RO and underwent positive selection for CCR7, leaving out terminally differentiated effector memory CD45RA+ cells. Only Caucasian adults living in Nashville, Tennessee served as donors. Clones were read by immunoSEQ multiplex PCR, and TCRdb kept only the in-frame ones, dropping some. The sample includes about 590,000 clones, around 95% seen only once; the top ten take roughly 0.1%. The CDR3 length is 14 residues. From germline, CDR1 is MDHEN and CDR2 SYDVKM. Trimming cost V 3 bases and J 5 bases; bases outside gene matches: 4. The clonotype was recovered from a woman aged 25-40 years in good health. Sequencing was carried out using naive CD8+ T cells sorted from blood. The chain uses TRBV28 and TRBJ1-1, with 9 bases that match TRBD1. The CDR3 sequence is CASSFSGTGTEAFF. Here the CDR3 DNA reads TGTGCCAGCAGTTTCTCCGGGACAGGGACTGAAGCTTTCTTT.